A single sample is the source of the 18 T cell receptor beta chains below, sequenced in a study of cytomegalovirus exposure and HLA in healthy donors. Libraries were prepared by immunoSEQ multiplex PCR; TCRdb keeps only in-frame clonotypes and omits some of them. The repertoire holds about 130,000 clones, with about 88% as singletons. Sequencing used PBMCs. The receptors shown here come from a woman under 30 in good health and CMV-seronegative.

The chain links TRBV19 to TRBJ2-7; D gene uncertain. V lost 3 bases and J lost 0, with 12 bases in between. Germline CDR1 is LNHDA and CDR2 is SQIVND (reference sequence). This CDR3 is 15 amino acids long. The CDR3 loop reads CASSISSRSSYEQYF. The DNA for the CDR3 is TGTGCCAGTAGTATTAGTTCTAGGAGCTCCTACGAGCAGTACTTC.

The V gene is TRBV10-3, the J gene TRBJ1-1, with D perhaps matching TRBD1 (6 bases). Trimming removed 8 bases from V and 6 bases from J, with 22 bases in between. This CDR3 is built from 15 residues. Germline loops: CDR1 ENHRY, CDR2 SYGVKD. The CDR3 loop is CAIAWAGTRVSEAFF. The CDR3 bases are TGTGCCATCGCGTGGGCAGGGACACGGGTCTCTGAAGCTTTCTTT.

The chain uses TRBV5-6 and TRBJ2-2; 9 nucleotides align to TRBD2. Per the germline V gene, CDR1 is SGHDT and CDR2 is YYEEEE. Losses at the gene ends were 6 bases for V and 4 bases for J; bases not matched to a gene: 7. This CDR3 is 15 amino acids long. CDR3 sequence: CASNPGLAFTGELFF. The CDR3 DNA is TGTGCCAGCAACCCGGGACTAGCTTTCACCGGGGAGCTGTTTTTT.

The chain links TRBV5-1 to TRBJ2-5; D might be TRBD1 (5 bases). Between the trimmed V and J ends, which lost 5 bases and 0 bases, there was a span of 14 bases. The germline CDR1 and CDR2 sequences are SGHRS and YFSETQ. The CDR3 is 15 amino acids. The CDR3 sequence is CASSDRWGDQETQYF. CDR3 nucleotide sequence: TGCGCCAGCAGTGATCGATGGGGCGACCAAGAGACCCAGTACTTC.

J is TRBJ2-3 and V is TRBV7-9; 7 nucleotides align to TRBD2. J gave up 2 bases and V 1 base, and 3 bases lay outside the gene matches. Germline CDR1 is SEHNR and CDR2 is FQNEAQ (reference sequence). CDR3 length: 15 residues. This CDR3 is CASSLVAGDTDTQYF. The CDR3 region has the DNA TGTGCCAGCAGCTTAGTTGCGGGAGACACAGATACGCAGTATTTT. Full variable domain (outside the CDR3, taken from reference TRBV7-9 and TRBJ2-3): DTGVSQNPRHKITKRGQNVTFRCDPISEHNRLYWYRQTLGQGPEFLTYFQNEAQLEKSRLLSDRFSAERPKGSFSTLEIQRTEQGDSAMYLCASSLVAGDTDTQYFGPGTRLTVL.

J is TRBJ2-7 and V is TRBV10-3; D is unclear. Trimming cost V 3 bases and J 6 bases, with 18 bases left between them. The CDR3 runs to 15 residues. CDR1 is ENHRY and CDR2 is SYGVKD in the germline V gene. CDR3 nucleotide sequence: TGTGCCATCAGTGACACTTGGAGCCCTCCAGTCGAGCAGTACTTC. It yields the protein CAISDTWSPPVEQYF.

The chain employs TRBV7-9 and TRBJ2-3; D may be TRBD2 (5 bases). CDR3 length equals 16 residues. Germline V gene data show CDR1 as SEHNR and CDR2 as FQNEAQ (reference sequence). The germline V and J ends were trimmed by 4 bases and 0 bases, with 14 bases remaining between them. The CDR3 here is CASSSLAVGSTDTQYF. CDR3 sequence (DNA): TGTGCCAGCAGCTCCCTAGCTGTGGGAAGCACAGATACGCAGTATTTT.

The chain couples TRBV27 to TRBJ1-5, with 10 nucleotides matching TRBD1. CDR3 length: 14 amino acids. In germline, CDR1 is MNHEY, CDR2 SMNVEV (reference sequence). With V trimmed by 4 bases and J by 7 bases, 4 bases remained unmatched. CDR3: CASSSTGGRQPQHF. The CDR3 DNA follows: TGTGCCAGCAGTTCGACAGGGGGCCGACAGCCCCAGCATTTT.

The rearrangement uses TRBV19 and TRBJ2-1; TRBD1 matches at 9 bases. V shed 3 bases and J 0 bases; nucleotides not matched to a gene: 12. Germline V gene data show CDR1 as LNHDA and CDR2 as SQIVND (reference sequence). The CDR3 has 19 residues. In DNA form, the CDR3 reads TGTGCCAGTAGTATTTTAGGACAGGGGCCCGAGAGCTCCTACAATGAGCAGTTCTTC. As protein: CASSILGQGPESSYNEQFF.

This chain connects TRBV19 to TRBJ2-7; the match to TRBD1 covers 9 bases. The CDR3 loop spans 14 amino acids. Germline CDR1 reads LNHDA; CDR2 reads SQIVND (reference sequence). The junction had 3 bases not matched to a gene; V was cut back by 5 bases and J by 1 base. CDR3 region: CASSSGTGSYEQYF. The CDR3, as DNA: TGTGCCAGTAGTTCCGGGACAGGGTCCTACGAGCAGTACTTC. Using reference TRBV19 and TRBJ2-7 for the parts outside the CDR3, the full variable domain is DGGITQSPKYLFRKEGQNVTLSCEQNLNHDAMYWYRQDPGQGLRLIYYSQIVNDFQKGDIAEGYSVSREKKESFPLTVTSAQKNPTAFYLCASSSGTGSYEQYFGPGTRLTVT.

The chain employs TRBV13 and TRBJ1-6; 7 bases line up with TRBD1. V was pared by 1 base and J by 8 bases, with 5 bases of the junction left unmatched. CDR1 is PRHDT, CDR2 FYEKMQ, per germline (reference sequence). The CDR3 totals 15 residues. The CDR3 coding sequence is TGTGCCAGCAGCTTAGTAGGCAGGGGGGATTCACCCCTCCACTTT. This codes for CASSLVGRGDSPLHF.

For the CDR3, the DNA is TGCGCCAGCAGCCAAGATCCGCGGGGGCAACAAGAGACCCAGTACTTC. It specifies CASSQDPRGQQETQYF. The chain links TRBV4-1 to TRBJ2-5, with D perhaps TRBD2 (7 bases). V lost 0 bases and J lost 2, with 13 bases in between. The CDR3 has 16 residues. The V gene's germline CDR1 is MGHRA and CDR2 YSYEKL.

This clone was counted a few times. The gene calls are TRBV30 and TRBJ1-1; D not resolved. The V gene's germline CDR1 is GTSNPN and CDR2 SVGIG (reference sequence). V gave up 0 bases and J gave up 5 bases, with 10 bases separating them. This CDR3 spans 13 amino acids. CDR3 in DNA: TGTGCCTGGAGTGTGACGGGAACAACTGAAGCTTTCTTT. Its translation: CAWSVTGTTEAFF.

The genes are TRBV4-1 and TRBJ1-6; a weak D match, TRBD1 (5 bases). The germline V gene has CDR1 MGHRA and CDR2 YSYEKL. CDR3 length: 12 amino acids. Trimming took 9 bases from V and 5 from J, leaving 8 bases between them. DNA for the CDR3: TGCGCCAGTGAGGACAATAATTCACCCCTCCACTTT. This gives the protein CASEDNNSPLHF.

The V gene is TRBV5-5, the J gene TRBJ1-2, with TRBD1 matching over 10 bases. Germline CDR1 is SGHKS and CDR2 is YYEKEE (reference sequence). The CDR3 is 15 residues long. V trimming: 4 bases; J trimming: 2 bases; junction bases outside the gene matches: 5. In DNA form, the CDR3 reads TGTGCCAGCAGCCAGGGACAGGGGATCAACTATGGCTACACCTTC. It is translated as CASSQGQGINYGYTF.

This clone was counted once. The CDR3 DNA follows: TGTGCCAGCTGCCTCGCGTGCCCCGGGGAGCTGTTTTTT. This gives the protein CASCLACPGELFF. V usage is TRBV7-9 and J usage is TRBJ2-2, with D unclear. The CDR3 extends over 13 amino acids. V was cut by 8 bases and J by 6 bases, with 13 bases left in between. The germline CDR1 and CDR2 sequences are SEHNR and FQNEAQ (reference sequence).

The V gene is TRBV4-2, the J gene TRBJ1-2; D unresolved. Between the trimmed V and J ends, which lost 0 bases and 7 bases, there was a span of 12 bases. The CDR3 spans 14 residues. Germline CDR1 LGHNA, CDR2 YNFKEQ. The chain's CDR3 is CASSQERTSGGYTF. CDR3 nucleotides: TGTGCCAGCAGCCAAGAGAGGACTTCGGGTGGCTACACCTTC.

CDR3 DNA sequence: TGTGCCAGCAGTTTGTACCCTAGCGGAGGCCTTTTATACGTTCAGTACTTC. This gives the protein CASSLYPSGGLLYVQYF. The J gene is TRBJ2-4, the V gene TRBV28, with 7 bases identical to TRBD2. Germline loops: CDR1 MDHEN, CDR2 SYDVKM. The CDR3 consists of 17 residues. The V segment lost 3 bases and the J segment 11 bases; nucleotides outside the gene matches: 19.